The sequence of this TCR beta chain was determined in a study of blood T cell repertoires in COVID-19. TCRdb keeps only in-frame clones here, not all; method: immunoSEQ multiplex PCR. Among roughly 71,000 clones listed, approximately 84% were seen once. V dropped 0 bases and J dropped 5; count of bases not matched to a gene: 8. The V gene's germline CDR1 is ENHRY and CDR2 SYGVKD. This CDR3 is built from 17 residues. Sequenced sample: peripheral blood. This chain uses TRBV10-3 with TRBJ2-2; 8 positions agree with TRBD2. This TCR was recovered from a man in his forties or fifties with active COVID-19. The CDR3 nucleotides are TGTGCCATCAGTGAGTCGGGTTTAGCGGGACTAACCGGGGAGCTGTTTTTT. This gives the protein CAISESGLAGLTGELFF.